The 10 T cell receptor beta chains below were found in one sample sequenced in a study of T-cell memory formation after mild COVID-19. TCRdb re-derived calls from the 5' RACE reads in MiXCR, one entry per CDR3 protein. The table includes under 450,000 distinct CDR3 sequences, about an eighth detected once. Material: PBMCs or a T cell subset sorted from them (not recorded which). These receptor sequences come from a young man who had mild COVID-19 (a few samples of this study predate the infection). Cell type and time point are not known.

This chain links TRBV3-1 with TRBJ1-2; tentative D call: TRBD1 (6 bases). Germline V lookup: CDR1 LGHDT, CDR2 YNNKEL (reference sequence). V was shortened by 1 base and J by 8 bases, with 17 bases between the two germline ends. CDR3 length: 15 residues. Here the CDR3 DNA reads TGTGCCAGCAGCCAAGGTACCAAGGGGGTAAGCGGCTACACCTTC. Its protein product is CASSQGTKGVSGYTF.

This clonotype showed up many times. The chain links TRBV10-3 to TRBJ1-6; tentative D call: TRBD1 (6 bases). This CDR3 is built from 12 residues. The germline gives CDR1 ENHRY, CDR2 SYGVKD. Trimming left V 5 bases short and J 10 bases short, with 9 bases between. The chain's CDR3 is CAISSGDSPLHF. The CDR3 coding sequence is TGTGCCATCAGTTCAGGGGACTCACCCCTCCACTTT.

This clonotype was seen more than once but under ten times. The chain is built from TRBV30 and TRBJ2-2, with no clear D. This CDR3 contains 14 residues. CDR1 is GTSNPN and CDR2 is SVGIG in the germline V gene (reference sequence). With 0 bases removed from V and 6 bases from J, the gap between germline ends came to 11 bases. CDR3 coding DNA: TGTGCCTGGAGTGTTGGGGTCTCGGCCGGGGAGCTGTTTTTT. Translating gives CAWSVGVSAGELFF.

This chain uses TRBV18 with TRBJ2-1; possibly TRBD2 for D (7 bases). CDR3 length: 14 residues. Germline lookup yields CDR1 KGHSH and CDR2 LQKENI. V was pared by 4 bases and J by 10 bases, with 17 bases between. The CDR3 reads CASSRGGRSYEQFF. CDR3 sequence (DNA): TGTGCCAGCTCACGGGGGGGCCGTTCGTACGAGCAGTTCTTC.

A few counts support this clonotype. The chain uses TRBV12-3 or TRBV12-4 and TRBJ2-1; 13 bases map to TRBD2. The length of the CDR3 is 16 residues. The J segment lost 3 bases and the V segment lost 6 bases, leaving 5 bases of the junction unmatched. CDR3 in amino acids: CASRLAGGSLYNEQFF. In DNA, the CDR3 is TGTGCCAGCAGACTAGCGGGGGGGTCGCTCTACAATGAGCAGTTCTTC.

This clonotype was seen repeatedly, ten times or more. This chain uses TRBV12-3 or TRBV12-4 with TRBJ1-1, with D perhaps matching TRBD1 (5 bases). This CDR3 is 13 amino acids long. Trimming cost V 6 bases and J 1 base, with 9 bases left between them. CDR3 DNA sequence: TGTGCCAGCAGCCGGGACGGGAACACTGAAGCTTTCTTT. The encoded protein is CASSRDGNTEAFF.

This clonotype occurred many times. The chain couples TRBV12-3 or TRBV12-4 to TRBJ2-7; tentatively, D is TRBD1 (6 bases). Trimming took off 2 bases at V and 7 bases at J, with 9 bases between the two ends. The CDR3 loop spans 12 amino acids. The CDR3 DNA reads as TGTGCCAGCAGTTTAAAACAGGGAGAGCAGTACGTC. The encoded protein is CASSLKQGEQYV.

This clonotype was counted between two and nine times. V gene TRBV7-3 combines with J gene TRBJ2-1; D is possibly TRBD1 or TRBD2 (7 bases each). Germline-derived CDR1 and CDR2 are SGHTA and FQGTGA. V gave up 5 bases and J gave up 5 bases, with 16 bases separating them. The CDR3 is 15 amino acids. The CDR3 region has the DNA TGTGCCAGCAGCCCGTCCAGGGGGGGTCACAATGAGCAGTTCTTC. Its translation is CASSPSRGGHNEQFF.

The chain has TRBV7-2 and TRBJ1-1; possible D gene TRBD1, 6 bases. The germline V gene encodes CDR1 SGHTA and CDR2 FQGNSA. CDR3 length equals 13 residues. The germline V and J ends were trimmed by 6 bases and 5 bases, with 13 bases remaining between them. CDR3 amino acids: CASRLQGWTEAFF. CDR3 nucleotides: TGTGCCAGCAGATTACAGGGCTGGACTGAAGCTTTCTTT.

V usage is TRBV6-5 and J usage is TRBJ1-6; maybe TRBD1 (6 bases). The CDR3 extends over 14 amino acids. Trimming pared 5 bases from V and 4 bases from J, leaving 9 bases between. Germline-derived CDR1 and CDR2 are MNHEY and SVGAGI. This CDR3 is CASSGQSYNSPLHF. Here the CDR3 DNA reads TGTGCCAGCAGTGGACAGTCTTATAATTCACCCCTCCACTTT.